Each of the 20 T cell receptor beta chains below was sequenced from the same sample in a study of CD8 T cells in Susac syndrome. Random hexamers primed reverse transcription of about 0.45 to 1 ug RNA. One entry per CDR3 protein, called by TCRdb with MiXCR from the immunoSEQ multiplex PCR reads. The repertoire holds more than 250,000 distinct CDR3 sequences, with about 91% as singletons. The sequencing sample was made of CD4+ T cells from PBMCs. These receptors were taken from a human donor with multiple sclerosis.

The chain is built from TRBV18 and TRBJ1-5; D unclear. There are 15 residues in the CDR3. Germline V gene data show CDR1 as KGHSH and CDR2 as LQKENI. V lost 6 bases and J lost 0, with 12 bases in between. The DNA of the CDR3 is TGTGCCAGCTCGCGACCGGGTCCTAGCAATCAGCCCCAGCATTTT. Translation gives CASSRPGPSNQPQHF. Full variable domain (remainder filled in from reference TRBV18 and TRBJ1-5): NAGVMQNPRHLVRRRGQEARLRCSPMKGHSHVYWYRQLPEEGLKFMVYLQKENIIDESGMPKERFSAEFPKEGPSILRIQQVVRGDSAAYFCASSRPGPSNQPQHFGDGTRLSIL.

CDR3 amino acids: CASSPLTGQGRDTQYF. DNA of the CDR3: TGTGCCAGTAGTCCTTTGACGGGACAGGGTCGAGATACGCAGTATTTT. The chain links TRBV19 to TRBJ2-3; 9 bases agree with TRBD1. This CDR3 spans 16 amino acids. Germline CDR1 is LNHDA and CDR2 is SQIVND (reference sequence). The junction had 11 bases not matched to a gene; V was cut back by 5 bases and J by 5 bases.

The J gene is TRBJ1-5, the V gene TRBV10-2; 7 bases fit TRBD1. Germline trimming cut 0 bases from V and 12 bases from J; bases unmatched to any gene: 2. The CDR3 length is 12 residues. CDR1 WSHSY and CDR2 SAAADI come from the germline V gene. CDR3: CASSESRGHQHF. The CDR3 region has the DNA TGCGCCAGCAGTGAGTCGAGGGGGCACCAGCATTTT.

The chain is built from TRBV12-3 or TRBV12-4 and TRBJ1-6; D is perhaps TRBD1 (6 bases). CDR3 size: 14 residues. With 7 bases removed from V and 10 bases from J, the gap between germline ends came to 17 bases. CDR3 DNA sequence: TGTGCCAGCACCCTAGGGGGTCCTCGGTCACCCCTCCACTTT. Translating it yields CASTLGGPRSPLHF.

This rearrangement joins TRBV14 to TRBJ1-6; 10 nucleotides match TRBD1. Germline V gene lookup returns CDR1 SGHDN and CDR2 FVKESK. The CDR3 loop spans 17 amino acids. The junction had 5 bases not matched to a gene; V was cut back by 0 bases and J by 6 bases. CDR3 loop: CASSQEARQGANSPLHF. Here the CDR3 DNA reads TGTGCCAGCAGCCAAGAGGCTAGACAGGGGGCTAATTCACCCCTCCACTTT.

The rearrangement links TRBV20-1 to TRBJ2-5; D possibly corresponds to TRBD2 (6 bases). With 0 bases removed from V and 2 bases from J, the gap between germline ends came to 25 bases. The CDR3 sequence is 19 residues long. From germline, CDR1 is DFQATT and CDR2 SNEGSKA (reference sequence). CDR3 DNA sequence: TGCAGTGCTAGAGATCTCGGGGTTAGGGCGGGAAAATCACAAGAGACCCAGTACTTC. Translating it yields CSARDLGVRAGKSQETQYF.

The chain has TRBV20-1 and TRBJ2-7, with TRBD2 identical over 10 bases. This CDR3 has 13 amino acids. The V gene's germline CDR1 is DFQATT and CDR2 SNEGSKA (reference sequence). Trimming took 5 bases from V and 6 from J; bases not matched to a gene: 7. CDR3 sequence: CSACTSGVGEQYF. CDR3 coding DNA: TGCAGTGCTTGCACTAGCGGGGTAGGCGAGCAGTACTTC.

V and J are TRBV6-6 and TRBJ1-5, with a tentative D call TRBD1 (6 bases). Trimming cost V 2 bases and J 6 bases, with 14 bases left between them. The germline V gene encodes CDR1 MNHNY and CDR2 SVGAGI (reference sequence). This CDR3 region has 15 residues. The DNA for the CDR3 is TGTGCCAGCAGTTACGGGACACACTTAGGTCAGCCCCAGCATTTT. Translating gives CASSYGTHLGQPQHF.

The rearrangement uses TRBV19 and TRBJ2-7; 7 nucleotides align to TRBD1. V was clipped by 11 bases and J by 0 bases; unmatched bases: 7. CDR3 length: 13 residues. CDR1 LNHDA and CDR2 SQIVND come from the germline V gene (reference sequence). CDR3 loop: CASGQRFSYEQYF. CDR3 sequence (DNA): TGTGCCTCGGGACAGCGGTTCTCCTACGAGCAGTACTTC.

This chain links TRBV19 with TRBJ1-2, with 9 bases fitting TRBD1. Unmatched junction bases numbered 11, after V lost 7 bases and J lost 5 bases. Germline CDR1 LNHDA, CDR2 SQIVND (reference sequence). The CDR3 extends over 15 amino acids. The CDR3 region is CASTPNPGQGYGYTF. The CDR3 coding sequence is TGTGCCAGTACCCCTAACCCGGGACAGGGTTATGGCTACACCTTC. Full variable domain (outside the CDR3, taken from reference TRBV19 and TRBJ1-2): DGGITQSPKYLFRKEGQNVTLSCEQNLNHDAMYWYRQDPGQGLRLIYYSQIVNDFQKGDIAEGYSVSREKKESFPLTVTSAQKNPTAFYLCASTPNPGQGYGYTFGSGTRLTVV.

This clonotype was seen a few times. J is TRBJ1-1 and V is TRBV7-9; D is unclear. The length of the CDR3 is 12 residues. V lost 3 bases and J lost 7, with 9 bases in between. Germline V gene data show CDR1 as SEHNR and CDR2 as FQNEAQ (reference sequence). CDR3 loop: CASSLSIGEAFF. The CDR3 DNA follows: TGTGCCAGCAGCTTGAGTATTGGTGAAGCTTTCTTT.

This clonotype appeared a single time. The chain joins TRBV7-8 to TRBJ1-5; D might be TRBD1 (6 bases). This CDR3 comprises 14 residues. CDR1 and CDR2 (germline): SGHVS, FQNEAQ. V was pared by 5 bases and J by 5 bases, with 13 bases between. The chain's CDR3 is CASSRYRDDQPQHF. The CDR3 DNA sequence: TGTGCCAGCAGCCGATACAGGGACGATCAGCCCCAGCATTTT.

The rearrangement joins TRBV29-1 to TRBJ2-7; 12 nucleotides match TRBD2. CDR3 length: 16 residues. Trimming cost V 6 bases and J 5 bases; bases outside gene matches: 14. From germline, CDR1 is SQVTM and CDR2 ANQGSEA. For the CDR3, the DNA is TGCAGCGTCACACGGACTAGCGGGACGTTACAACACGAGCAGTACTTC. It encodes CSVTRTSGTLQHEQYF.

This chain connects TRBV14 to TRBJ2-5; D unclear. Germline CDR1 is SGHDN and CDR2 is FVKESK. Between the trimmed V and J ends, which lost 4 bases and 5 bases, there was a span of 17 bases. CDR3 length: 15 amino acids. The CDR3 protein is CASSRRVASRETQYF. In DNA form, the CDR3 reads TGTGCCAGCAGCCGACGAGTAGCATCCCGGGAGACCCAGTACTTC.

V and J are TRBV6-5 and TRBJ1-2, with D unresolved. Deletions cut 2 bases from V and 4 bases from J, with 17 bases between. This CDR3 contains 16 residues. Germline values: CDR1 MNHEY, CDR2 SVGAGI. CDR3 sequence reads: CASSYNLGGNLYGYTF. CDR3 DNA sequence: TGTGCCAGCAGTTACAATCTGGGAGGGAATCTCTATGGCTACACCTTC.

This clonotype was counted a single time. The rearrangement joins TRBV5-5 to TRBJ2-7; no reliable D call. Per the germline V gene, CDR1 is SGHKS and CDR2 is YYEKEE (reference sequence). The V and J ends lost 6 bases and 4 bases respectively, with 17 bases between them. There are 14 residues in the CDR3. CDR3: CASTTKAGIYEQYF. The DNA of the CDR3 is TGTGCCAGCACCACAAAGGCAGGAATATACGAGCAGTACTTC.

This rearrangement joins TRBV4-1 to TRBJ2-7, with a tentative D call TRBD2 (6 bases). The CDR3 is made up of 16 amino acids. Germline V gives CDR1 MGHRA, CDR2 YSYEKL. V dropped 0 bases and J dropped 2 bases, with 14 bases sitting between them. Here the CDR3 DNA reads TGCGCCAGCAGCCAAGATTATGGGACGGGAGCCTACGAGCAGTACTTC. This encodes CASSQDYGTGAYEQYF.

This chain connects TRBV11-2 to TRBJ2-2; D assignment may be TRBD1 or TRBD2 (6 bases each). Germline V gives CDR1 SGHAT, CDR2 FQNNGV. The V and J ends lost 0 bases and 8 bases respectively, with 10 bases between them. The length of the CDR3 is 14 residues. CDR3 nucleotides: TGTGCCAGCAGCTTAGAACGGGGGCATGGGGAGCTGTTTTTT. Amino acids: CASSLERGHGELFF.

The rearrangement uses TRBV3-1 and TRBJ2-7; 8 bases match TRBD1. The germline CDR1 and CDR2 sequences are LGHDT and YNNKEL (reference sequence). The CDR3 covers 16 residues. Unmatched junction bases numbered 12, after V lost 5 bases and J lost 3 bases. CDR3 amino acids: CASSFESGQGNYEQYF. In nucleotides, the CDR3 is TGTGCCAGCAGCTTCGAAAGCGGACAGGGTAACTACGAGCAGTACTTC.

This sequence joins TRBV9 and TRBJ2-1; D is possibly TRBD1 (7 bases). With 4 bases removed from V and 8 bases from J, the gap between germline ends came to 25 bases. Germline V lookup: CDR1 SGDLS, CDR2 YYNGEE. The CDR3 is made up of 17 amino acids. The CDR3 DNA reads as TGTGCCAGCAGCCATGAAGGGGGACAGCGGCCGGGGGATGAGCAGTTCTTC. Protein: CASSHEGGQRPGDEQFF.